This T cell receptor beta chain comes out of a study of cytomegalovirus exposure and HLA in healthy donors. The germline CDR1 and CDR2 sequences are LGHNA and YNFKEQ. Between the trimmed V and J ends, which lost 1 base and 5 bases, there was a span of 18 bases. This CDR3 is 17 amino acids long. Vbeta (60) and Jbeta (13) primers were used in the PCR. Produced via immunoSEQ multiplex PCR; TCRdb's table is partial and in-frame only. The sample yields 60,000 to 70,000 clones, about 75% seen once. This clone was observed a handful of times. Its antigen remains unidentified. Study-wide results and caveats: Earlier findings revealed that most TCR beta V segments proved productive either about 87% or about 30% of the time.

Material: PBMCs. The source of this sequence is a woman aged 40 to 55 in good health and CMV-seropositive. The V and J genes are TRBV4-2 and TRBJ2-1, with D uncertain. In DNA, the CDR3 is TGTGCCAGCAGCCAAGGTTACCTCCCACCCGAGGACAATGAGCAGTTCTTC. Protein: CASSQGYLPPEDNEQFF.